What follows are 18 T cell receptor beta chains derived from one specimen sequenced in a study of T cells in Graves' hyperthyroidism and ophthalmopathy. The TCR beta CDR3 regions underwent amplification using RNA transcripts as the source. The HTBI primer set drove a first-round RT-PCR of the TCR CDR3. A single record per CDR3 protein comes from TCRdb applying MiXCR to the multiplex PCR reads. The table lists some 770,000 distinct CDR3 sequences, roughly 15% of them singletons, with around 8.1% in the top ten. Sequences were obtained from blood. The receptor source for this set is a man younger than 35 with Graves' hyperthyroidism.

The V call is TRBV29-1, the J call TRBJ1-5; TRBD1 might be the D (5 bases). V dropped 6 bases and J dropped 4 bases, with 13 bases sitting between them. The CDR3 totals 13 residues. Germline CDR1 SQVTM, CDR2 ANQGSEA. Here the CDR3 DNA reads TGCAGCGTGGAGACAGATATTAATCAGCCCCAGCATTTT. Translating it yields CSVETDINQPQHF.

The table lists this clonotype with a few counts. J is TRBJ1-5 and V is TRBV4-1; D may be TRBD1 (6 bases). The CDR3 has 15 amino acids. Germline V gene sequence: CDR1 MGHRA, CDR2 YSYEKL. V was cut by 1 base and J by 4 bases, with 11 bases left in between. CDR3 DNA: TGCGCCAGCAGCCAAGTACAGGGCCCAAATCAGCCCCAGCATTTT. Encoded protein: CASSQVQGPNQPQHF.

This clonotype was seen a few times. The chain employs TRBV19 and TRBJ2-5; 11 nucleotides match TRBD2. J was trimmed by 7 bases and V by 6 bases; bases with no gene match: 7. Germline V CDR1 and CDR2: LNHDA, SQIVND (reference sequence). The CDR3 runs to 14 residues. DNA for the CDR3: TGTGCCAGTAGCACTAGCGGGAGATCTGCGACCCAGTACTTC. Its protein product is CASSTSGRSATQYF.

This clonotype was seen ten or more times. The genes are TRBV6-1 and TRBJ2-7; the match to TRBD2 covers 8 bases. CDR3 size: 14 residues. V was clipped by 8 bases and J by 2 bases; unmatched bases: 8. Germline V gene lookup returns CDR1 MNHNS and CDR2 SASEGT. CDR3 DNA: TGTGCCAGCCGGGAGGCGGGAGGAACCTACGAGCAGTACTTC. Translated, it gives CASREAGGTYEQYF.

The J gene is TRBJ2-1, the V gene TRBV28; 10 nucleotides line up with TRBD1. From germline, CDR1 is MDHEN and CDR2 SYDVKM. Unmatched junction bases numbered 4, after V lost 3 bases and J lost 5 bases. The CDR3 has 15 residues. The CDR3 loop is CASSLGTGDHNEQFF. CDR3 coding DNA: TGTGCCAGCAGTTTGGGGACAGGGGATCACAATGAGCAGTTCTTC.

CDR3 protein: CASSDQTGGMETQYF. CDR3 coding DNA: TGTGCCAGCAGTGACCAGACAGGGGGCATGGAGACCCAGTACTTC. V and J are TRBV2 and TRBJ2-5, with 10 nucleotides matching TRBD1. V dropped 3 bases and J dropped 5; count of bases not matched to a gene: 6. The CDR3 covers 15 residues. The V gene's germline CDR1 is SNHLY and CDR2 FYNNEI.

At least ten counts were recorded for this clonotype. The rearrangement links TRBV7-9 to TRBJ2-7, with 10 bases fitting TRBD2. The V segment lost 5 bases and the J segment 3 bases; nucleotides outside the gene matches: 13. The CDR3 sequence is 17 residues long. Germline V CDR1 and CDR2: SEHNR, FQNEAQ (reference sequence). The DNA for the CDR3 is TGTGCCAGCAGCCCTAGCTCCGGGACTAGCGATGTCTACGAGCAGTACTTC. Amino acid sequence: CASSPSSGTSDVYEQYF.

The chain carries TRBV4-1 and TRBJ1-2; perhaps TRBD1 as D (6 bases). The germline CDR1 and CDR2 sequences are MGHRA and YSYEKL. Trimming stripped 1 base from V and 7 bases from J, with 13 bases between. The CDR3 has 14 amino acids. Here the CDR3 reads CASSQVGAPSGYTF. CDR3 nucleotides: TGCGCCAGCAGCCAAGTGGGGGCACCGTCTGGCTACACCTTC.

This clonotype was counted a few times. The rearrangement joins TRBV5-8 to TRBJ2-7; a possible D gene is TRBD2 (6 bases). V shed 6 bases and J shed 5 bases, with 15 bases lying between them. The germline CDR1 and CDR2 sequences are SGHTS and YDEGEE. The CDR3 sequence is 13 residues long. CDR3: CASTLLRGNEQYF. Written as DNA, the CDR3 is TGTGCCAGCACCCTTCTTCGGGGGAACGAGCAGTACTTC.

Concerning this clonotype: A read error may be the cause here, since a much bigger clone is one base away. This rearrangement joins TRBV30 to TRBJ2-3; the match to TRBD1 covers 7 bases. This CDR3 comprises 13 residues. The germline gives CDR1 GTSNPN, CDR2 SVGIG (reference sequence). The CDR3 DNA reads TGTGTCTTGCACAGGGGTGGCACAGATACGCAGTATTTT. This translates into CVLHRGGTDTQYF.

The chain carries TRBV4-1 and TRBJ2-1; 11 bases match TRBD2. The V segment lost 0 bases and the J segment 7 bases; nucleotides outside the gene matches: 11. Germline V gene lookup returns CDR1 MGHRA and CDR2 YSYEKL. The CDR3 loop spans 18 amino acids. The CDR3, as DNA: TGCGCCAGCAGCCAAGATTCGGCGACTAGCGGGAATAGGAATGAGCAGTTCTTC. Its translation is CASSQDSATSGNRNEQFF.

This clonotype was picked up a small number of times. This sequence joins TRBV13 and TRBJ1-2; 7 nucleotides align to TRBD1. The CDR3 is made up of 15 amino acids. Germline V gene sequence: CDR1 PRHDT, CDR2 FYEKMQ (reference sequence). J was trimmed by 4 bases and V by 5 bases; bases with no gene match: 10. The CDR3 coding sequence is TGTGCCAGCAGCGTATCAGGGGGATCGGTCTATGGCTACACCTTC. Amino acids: CASSVSGGSVYGYTF. The complete variable domain, with remaining parts taken from reference TRBV13 and TRBJ1-2, reads AAGVIQSPRHLIKEKRETATLKCYPIPRHDTVYWYQQGPGQDPQFLISFYEKMQSDKGSIPDRFSAQQFSDYHSELNMSSLELGDSALYFCASSVSGGSVYGYTFGSGTRLTVV.

The chain's CDR3 is CASSQEDRGFNTEAFF. The CDR3 region has the DNA TGTGCCAGCAGCCAGGAAGACAGGGGCTTCAACACTGAAGCTTTCTTT. This chain links TRBV3-1 with TRBJ1-1; 8 nucleotides align to TRBD1. The CDR3 runs to 16 residues. CDR1 is LGHDT, CDR2 YNNKEL, per germline (reference sequence). V lost 3 bases to trimming and J lost 2 bases; unmatched junction nucleotides: 8.

This clonotype has a count of ten or more. J is TRBJ1-1 and V is TRBV6-6, with a weak D call TRBD1 (6 bases). The germline CDR1 and CDR2 sequences are MNHNY and SVGAGI (reference sequence). Trimming removed 0 bases at V and 3 bases at J, with 11 bases between. This CDR3 comprises 15 residues. CDR3 region: CASSYSGGSDTEAFF. CDR3 coding DNA: TGTGCCAGCAGTTACTCGGGGGGCTCGGACACTGAAGCTTTCTTT.

The J gene is TRBJ2-7, the V gene TRBV20-1; D ambiguous. The V gene's germline CDR1 is DFQATT and CDR2 SNEGSKA (reference sequence). The CDR3 loop spans 12 amino acids. With 3 bases removed from V and 2 bases from J, the gap between germline ends came to 8 bases. CDR3 nucleotide sequence: TGCAGTGCTAGCGTACCCCCCTACGAGCAGTACTTC. This encodes CSASVPPYEQYF.

This clonotype was observed at least ten times. The chain joins TRBV7-2 to TRBJ2-7; D is ambiguous. Looked up from germline, CDR1 is SGHTA and CDR2 is FQGNSA. This CDR3 has 15 residues. Trimming pared 1 base from V and 4 bases from J, leaving 14 bases between. Written as DNA, the CDR3 is TGTGCCAGCAGCTTAGGGTATCTTTCCGCGTACGAGCAGTACTTC. Amino acids: CASSLGYLSAYEQYF.

The rearrangement uses TRBV6-5 and TRBJ2-1; 8 bases match TRBD1. The CDR3 is 16 amino acids. Germline CDR1 MNHEY, CDR2 SVGAGI. The J segment lost 1 base and the V segment lost 0 bases, leaving 2 bases of the junction unmatched. Here the CDR3 reads CASSYSQGASYNEQFF. The CDR3 nucleotides read TGTGCCAGCAGTTACTCGCAGGGGGCGTCCTACAATGAGCAGTTCTTC.

Comment on this clonotype: The final CDR3 position lacks the conserved phenylalanine or tryptophan, pointing to a likely read error. The chain links TRBV7-2 to TRBJ1-5, with 10 bases that match TRBD1. The V gene's germline CDR1 is SGHTA and CDR2 FQGNSA. The CDR3 sequence is 13 residues long. V shed 6 bases and J 4 bases; nucleotides not matched to a gene: 0. CDR3 nucleotides: TGTGCCAGCAGGGGACAGGGGAATCAGCCCCAGCATCTT. Its translation is CASRGQGNQPQHL.